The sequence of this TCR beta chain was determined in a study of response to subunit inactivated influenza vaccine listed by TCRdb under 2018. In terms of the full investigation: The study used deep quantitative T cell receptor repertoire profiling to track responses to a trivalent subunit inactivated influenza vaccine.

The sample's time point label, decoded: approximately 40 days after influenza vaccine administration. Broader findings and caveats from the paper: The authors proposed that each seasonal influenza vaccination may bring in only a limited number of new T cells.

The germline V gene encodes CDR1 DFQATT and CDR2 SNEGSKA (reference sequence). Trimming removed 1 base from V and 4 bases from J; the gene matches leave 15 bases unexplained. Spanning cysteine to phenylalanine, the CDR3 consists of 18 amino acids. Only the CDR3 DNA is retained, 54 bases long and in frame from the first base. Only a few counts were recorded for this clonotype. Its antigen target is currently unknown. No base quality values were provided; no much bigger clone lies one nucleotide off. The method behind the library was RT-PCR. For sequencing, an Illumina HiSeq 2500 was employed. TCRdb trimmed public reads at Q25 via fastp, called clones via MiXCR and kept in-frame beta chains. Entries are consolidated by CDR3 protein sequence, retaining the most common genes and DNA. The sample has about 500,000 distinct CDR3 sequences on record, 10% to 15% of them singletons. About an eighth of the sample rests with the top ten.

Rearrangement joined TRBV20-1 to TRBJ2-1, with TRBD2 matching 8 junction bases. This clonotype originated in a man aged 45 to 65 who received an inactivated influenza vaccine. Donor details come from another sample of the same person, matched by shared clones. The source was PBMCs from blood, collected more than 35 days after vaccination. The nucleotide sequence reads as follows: TGCAGTGCTAGAGCCGGTTTCCCCTTAGCGGGACCTTACAATGAGCAGTTCTTC. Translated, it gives CSARAGFPLAGPYNEQFF.